The clone carrying this T cell receptor (beta chain) came up many times. The data were taken from a study of T cells in Graves' hyperthyroidism and ophthalmopathy. The CDR3 runs to 15 residues. V gave up 4 bases and J gave up 6 bases; unmatched junction bases: 6. Germline V gene lookup returns CDR1 SNHLY and CDR2 FYNNEI. TCR beta CDR3 regions were amplified from RNA transcripts. First-round RT-PCR with HTBI primers amplified the TCR CDR3 region. TCRdb passed the multiplex PCR reads through MiXCR, listing each CDR3 protein once. The sample holds more than 550,000 distinct CDR3 sequences, around a sixth seen once.

This TCR derives from a man in his fifties or sixties with Graves' hyperthyroidism. The rearrangement uses TRBV2 and TRBJ2-1; 10 nucleotides line up with TRBD1. Input material: blood. The CDR3 DNA reads TGTGCCAGCAGTGCAGGACAGGGGGTAGGCAATGAGCAGTTCTTC. It codes for CASSAGQGVGNEQFF.